This T cell receptor (beta chain) was recovered during a study of shared clonotypes between healthy human individuals. With respect to this clone: Its cognate antigen is unknown.

Regarding the study as a whole: Clonotypes shared by all four sorted-subset donors had higher generation probabilities than non-shared clonotypes.

Clones were read by immunoSEQ multiplex PCR, and TCRdb kept only the in-frame ones, dropping some. Seen here are around 1.1 million clones, around 78% observed once, and the top ten hold roughly 0.65%. V was shortened by 6 bases and J by 0 bases, with 8 bases between the two germline ends. The CDR3 contains 14 residues. CDR1 and CDR2 from the germline V gene are SNHLY and FYNNEI. This TCR came from a man between 18 and 35 years old in good health. Some clones in this sample may be carry-over from other donors' samples. The rearrangement uses TRBV2 and TRBJ2-2, with D possibly matching TRBD1 (5 bases). Sequenced sample: memory CD4+ T cells from PBMCs. Noted subset: CD45RA-negative fraction. CDR3 residues: CASSRVPNTGELFF. In nucleotides, the CDR3 is TGTGCCAGCAGCAGGGTGCCGAACACCGGGGAGCTGTTTTTT.